This T cell receptor (beta chain) was retrieved from a study of T-cell memory formation after mild COVID-19. Study-level points and caveats: The SARS-CoV-2 specificity of second-wave clones reaching peak at day 37 remained unverified. Mainly in CM and EM were contracting CD4+ clones; CD8+ were in EMRA.

The CDR3 has 11 residues. V lost 7 bases and J lost 6, with 12 bases in between. Germline values: CDR1 DFQATT, CDR2 SNEGSKA (reference sequence). As regards this clonotype: Antigen: not known.

Barcoded TCR alpha and TCR beta cDNA libraries with UMIs came from 5'RACE using constant-segment primers. A single record per CDR3 protein comes from TCRdb applying MiXCR to the 5' RACE reads. The profile shows a few hundred thousand distinct CDR3 sequences, 8% to 9% of them singletons. The chain is built from TRBV20-1 and TRBJ1-2; possible D gene TRBD1, 5 bases. This TCR came from a man aged 18 to 30 who had mild COVID-19 (a few samples of this study predate the infection). Cell type and time point are not known. Sequencing input: PBMCs or a T cell subset sorted from them (not recorded which). CDR3 DNA: TGCAGTGTGAGCGGGGCGAATGGCTACACCTTC. Translated, it gives CSVSGANGYTF.